Reported below is one TCR beta chain. Its cognate antigen is unknown. Germline loops: CDR1 LGHNA, CDR2 YNFKEQ. The CDR3 covers 17 residues. Trimming cost V 1 base and J 1 base, with 17 bases left between them. This record belongs to a study of cytomegalovirus exposure and HLA in healthy donors. Study results and caveats: Roughly uniform depth of sequencing across donors was assumed in presence/absence analyses. The only immune exposure information that was available was CMV serostatus. The classifier reportedly diagnosed cytomegalovirus status with high specificity and sensitivity. CMV antigen specificity was confirmed in vitro for three CMV-associated chains.

Amplification used 60 Vbeta primers and 13 Jbeta primers. The data were produced by immunoSEQ multiplex PCR, yet TCRdb's version contains in-frame clones alone and is incomplete. The data show about 120,000 clones, roughly 80% seen once. This TCR came from a man aged 45 to 65 in good health and CMV-seronegative. Sequencing used PBMCs. V gene TRBV4-2 combines with J gene TRBJ2-7; tentatively, D is TRBD2 (7 bases). This chain's CDR3 is CASSQALRGAVSYEQYF. The CDR3, as DNA: TGTGCCAGCAGCCAAGCACTCCGGGGGGCGGTGTCCTACGAGCAGTACTTC.